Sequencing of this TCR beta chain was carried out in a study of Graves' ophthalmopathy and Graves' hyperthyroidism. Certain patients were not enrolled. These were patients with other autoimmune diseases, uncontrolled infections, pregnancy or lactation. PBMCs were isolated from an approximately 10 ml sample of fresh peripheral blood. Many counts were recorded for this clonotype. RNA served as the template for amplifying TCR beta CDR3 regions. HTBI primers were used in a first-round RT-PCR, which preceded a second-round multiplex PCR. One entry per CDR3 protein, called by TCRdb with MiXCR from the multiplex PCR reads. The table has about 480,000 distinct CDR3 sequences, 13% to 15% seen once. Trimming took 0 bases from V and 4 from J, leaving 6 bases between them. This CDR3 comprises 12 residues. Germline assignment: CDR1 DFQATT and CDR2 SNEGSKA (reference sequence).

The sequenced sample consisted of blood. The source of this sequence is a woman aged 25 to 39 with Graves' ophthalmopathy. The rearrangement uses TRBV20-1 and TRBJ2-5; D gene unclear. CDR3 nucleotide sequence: TGCAGTGCTAGAGACGACCCAGAGACCCAGTACTTC. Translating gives CSARDDPETQYF.